This T cell receptor beta chain was captured by sequencing in a study of spatial heterogeneity in lung cancer. About the research overall: Every unique TCR and UMI combination, on average, appeared more than ten times in raw reads.

Germline V gene lookup returns CDR1 SQVTM and CDR2 ANQGSEA. This CDR3 comprises 14 residues. Deletions cut 4 bases from V and 4 bases from J, with 15 bases between. This clonotype was counted many times. What it binds is not known. Documented time point: sample taken at primary tumor resection. Whole RNA was taken from tumor, nontumor lung or frozen PBMC; it was then sequenced unsorted. TCRdb re-called the 5' RACE reads through MiXCR, storing one row per CDR3 protein. Of approximately 94,000 distinct CDR3 sequences listed, 4.4% were seen once; the top ten hold less than 25%. Points from the study as a whole: Within tumors, counts of expanded alpha and beta TCRs tracked tumor mutation counts. Expanded TCRs classified as ubiquitous or regional were counted, and these counts tracked ubiquitous and regional nonsynonymous mutations, respectively.

The chain links TRBV29-1 to TRBJ2-3; tentatively, D is TRBD1 or TRBD2 (5 bases each). The specimen was lung tumor tissue, collected at surgery. The TCR sequence derives from a male donor with early-stage non-small cell lung cancer. DNA for the CDR3: TGCAGCGTTGGTGGACTTCGGGACCCAGATACGCAGTATTTT. Protein product: CSVGGLRDPDTQYF.